This entry lists 10 T cell receptor beta chains sequenced from one sample in a study of blood T cells in healthy people across ages. With a J-beta primer mix and a sample-barcoded 5' primer, a second PCR ran roughly 7 to 11 cycles. From the 5' RACE reads, TCRdb called clonotypes with MiXCR, one entry per CDR3 protein. The sample gives about 1.8 million distinct CDR3 sequences, just under 50% of which show up once; over 2% is in the top ten. Sequenced sample: blood. These TCRs come from a middle-aged woman in good health.

J is TRBJ2-7 and V is TRBV4-1; D gene ambiguous. This CDR3 is 12 amino acids long. Trimming left V 3 bases short and J 12 bases short, with 15 bases between. Per the germline V gene, CDR1 is MGHRA and CDR2 is YSYEKL. In DNA, the CDR3 is TGCGCCAGCAGCCACGAATCTGGATTGTGGTACTTC. Its protein is CASSHESGLWYF.

The CDR3 sequence: CASSSLRGGQETQYF. The CDR3 nucleotides read TGTGCCAGCAGTTCCCTCAGGGGGGGGCAAGAGACCCAGTACTTC. The chain joins TRBV27 to TRBJ2-5, with D perhaps TRBD1 or TRBD2 (7 bases each). Germline V CDR1 and CDR2: MNHEY, SMNVEV (reference sequence). The CDR3 has 15 amino acids. V gave up 4 bases and J gave up 2 bases, with 14 bases separating them.

J is TRBJ2-3 and V is TRBV14, with 9 positions matching TRBD1. CDR1 and CDR2 from the germline V gene are SGHDN and FVKESK. The CDR3 has 15 residues. The ends lost 2 bases at V and 5 bases at J; junction bases unmatched: 5. CDR3 coding DNA: TGTGCCAGCAGCCAATACAGGGGGCGCGGAGATACGCAGTATTTT. As protein: CASSQYRGRGDTQYF.

The chain combines TRBV2 with TRBJ2-1, with 8 bases fitting TRBD2. The CDR3 runs 19 residues. Germline trimming cut 0 bases from V and 8 bases from J; bases unmatched to any gene: 18. The V gene's germline CDR1 is SNHLY and CDR2 FYNNEI. The CDR3 DNA sequence: TGTGCCAGCAGTGAAGCGCTTCTATTAGGAAGCGGGGGCGCGGATGAGCAGTTCTTC. It specifies CASSEALLLGSGGADEQFF. The full variable domain, with the rest looked up from reference TRBV2 and TRBJ2-1, is EPEVTQTPSHQVTQMGQEVILRCVPISNHLYFYWYRQILGQKVEFLVSFYNNEISEKSEIFDDQFSVERPDGSNFTLKIRSTKLEDSAMYFCASSEALLLGSGGADEQFFGPGTRLTVL.

The chain couples TRBV13 to TRBJ2-1; D gene ambiguous. The CDR3 spans 14 residues. Germline V lookup: CDR1 PRHDT, CDR2 FYEKMQ (reference sequence). V lost 2 bases, J lost 5 bases, and 10 bases lay in between. Here the CDR3 DNA reads TGTGCCAGCAGCTTAAGTAGGAAGAACAATGAGCAGTTCTTC. Protein: CASSLSRKNNEQFF.

The rearrangement links TRBV6-1 to TRBJ1-1; tentatively, D is TRBD1 (6 bases). V dropped 10 bases and J dropped 5 bases, with 11 bases sitting between them. This CDR3 region has 11 residues. The germline V gene encodes CDR1 MNHNS and CDR2 SASEGT. This CDR3 is CATNRDTEAFF. CDR3 DNA sequence: TGTGCCACCAACAGGGATACTGAAGCTTTCTTT.

The table lists this clonotype with a few counts. The chain links TRBV6-2 or TRBV6-3 to TRBJ2-1; D is perhaps TRBD1 or TRBD2 (6 bases each). This CDR3 region has 16 residues. Trimming pared 5 bases from V and 12 bases from J, leaving 26 bases between. Germline V gives CDR1 MNHEY, CDR2 SVGEGT. The CDR3 reads CASSPPSRLVIQGQFF. The CDR3 DNA follows: TGTGCCAGCAGTCCCCCCAGTCGACTAGTTATACAGGGGCAGTTCTTC.

The rearrangement links TRBV9 to TRBJ2-3; D call uncertain. The germline gives CDR1 SGDLS, CDR2 YYNGEE. V lost 4 bases, J lost 3 bases, and 9 bases lay in between. The CDR3 extends over 13 amino acids. The CDR3 spells CASSTQPTDTQYF. The CDR3 DNA reads as TGTGCCAGCAGCACACAACCTACAGATACGCAGTATTTT.

J is TRBJ2-1 and V is TRBV4-3; D might be TRBD2 (5 bases). In germline, CDR1 is LGHNA, CDR2 YSLEER. The V end lost 5 bases, the J end lost 4 bases, and 12 bases lay between the germline ends. The CDR3 runs 14 residues. The CDR3 is CASSGEAEYNEQFF. CDR3 nucleotide sequence: TGCGCCAGCAGCGGGGAAGCGGAATACAATGAGCAGTTCTTC.

The rearrangement joins TRBV4-1 to TRBJ2-7; D assignment may be TRBD1 or TRBD2 (7 bases each). This CDR3 region has 16 residues. V lost 3 bases and J 3 bases, leaving 18 bases between the germline ends. CDR1 is MGHRA, CDR2 YSYEKL, per germline. As DNA, the CDR3 is TGCGCCAGCAGCCAGCCCGGCGGGGGACAGCTCTACGAGCAGTACTTC. This codes for CASSQPGGGQLYEQYF.